The 9 T cell receptor beta chains reported below all come from one sample, sequenced in a study of blood T cell repertoires in COVID-19. This table comes from immunoSEQ multiplex PCR, and its TCRdb copy is limited to in-frame clones, with some not included. The repertoire includes about 320,000 clones, about 88% of them detected once, and around 2.5% sits in the top ten. Source material: PBMCs or T cells enriched from blood (not recorded which). Receptors originate from a man aged 60 to 69 who had recovered from COVID-19.

This rearrangement joins TRBV11-2 to TRBJ2-5; 8 positions agree with TRBD1. The CDR3 is 17 amino acids. CDR1 and CDR2 (germline): SGHAT, FQNNGV. V dropped 1 base and J dropped 2; count of bases not matched to a gene: 9. CDR3 bases: TGTGCCAGCAGCTTAGCGCTTACAGGGGGTACTCAAGAGACCCAGTACTTC. Its protein product is CASSLALTGGTQETQYF.

The gene calls are TRBV6-5 and TRBJ2-1; TRBD1 might be the D (5 bases). The V end was cut by 3 bases, the J end by 8 bases, with 11 bases between. Per the germline V gene, CDR1 is MNHEY and CDR2 is SVGAGI. CDR3 length equals 13 residues. CDR3 region: CASSYRTRDEQFF. The DNA for the CDR3 is TGTGCCAGCAGTTATCGGACCAGGGATGAGCAGTTCTTC.

The chain links TRBV11-2 to TRBJ1-5; D is unresolved. V was cut by 1 base and J by 5 bases, with 3 bases left in between. The CDR3 is 12 residues long. CDR1 SGHAT and CDR2 FQNNGV come from the germline V gene. The CDR3 is CASSLGDQPQHF. CDR3 sequence (DNA): TGTGCCAGCAGCTTAGGAGATCAGCCCCAGCATTTT.

The chain links TRBV14 to TRBJ2-1, with 9 nucleotides matching TRBD2. Germline CDR1 is SGHDN and CDR2 is FVKESK. Trimming at V came to 4 bases and at J to 3 bases, leaving 1 base not matched to a gene. There are 14 residues in the CDR3. The CDR3 protein is CASSRLAVYNEQFF. The CDR3 bases are TGTGCCAGCAGCCGACTAGCGGTCTACAATGAGCAGTTCTTC.

The chain joins TRBV4-3 to TRBJ1-4; a possible D gene is TRBD1 (6 bases). The ends were cut back, 2 bases at V and 3 bases at J, with 10 bases in the middle. The CDR3 has 15 residues. Germline V lookup: CDR1 LGHNA, CDR2 YSLEER. CDR3 sequence reads: CASSQIQGSNEKLFF. The CDR3 nucleotides read TGCGCCAGCAGCCAAATACAGGGCTCTAATGAAAAACTGTTTTTT.

The chain has TRBV13 and TRBJ2-7; TRBD2 aligns across 8 bases. The CDR3 covers 16 residues. J was trimmed by 4 bases and V by 0 bases; bases with no gene match: 8. Germline CDR1 is PRHDT and CDR2 is FYEKMQ (reference sequence). The CDR3 sequence is CASSLGNGLAGYEQYF. The CDR3 DNA reads as TGTGCCAGCAGCTTAGGAAATGGTTTAGCGGGGTACGAGCAGTACTTC.

The rearrangement joins TRBV19 to TRBJ1-5; D is uncertain. The V and J ends lost 3 bases and 3 bases respectively, with 18 bases between them. This CDR3 comprises 17 residues. The V gene's germline CDR1 is LNHDA and CDR2 SQIVND (reference sequence). The CDR3 loop reads CASSILLPGGNNQPQHF. In DNA form, the CDR3 reads TGTGCCAGTAGTATTCTTCTCCCCGGAGGAAACAATCAGCCCCAGCATTTT.

The rearrangement uses TRBV18 and TRBJ1-2; 7 positions agree with TRBD1. The CDR3 loop spans 16 amino acids. CDR1 KGHSH and CDR2 LQKENI come from the germline V gene. J lost 4 bases, V lost 3 bases, and 11 bases had no gene match. CDR3: CASSPPRDRLSYGYTF. For the CDR3, the DNA is TGTGCCAGCTCACCGCCGCGGGACAGATTATCCTATGGCTACACCTTC.

The genes are TRBV10-3 and TRBJ1-1, with 9 bases aligning to TRBD1. The CDR3 is made up of 11 amino acids. From germline, CDR1 is ENHRY and CDR2 SYGVKD. With 10 bases clipped from V and 4 bases from J, the junction kept 1 base outside the gene matches. CDR3 nucleotide sequence: TGTGCCACGGGACAGGGCACTGAAGCTTTCTTT. Amino acids: CATGQGTEAFF.